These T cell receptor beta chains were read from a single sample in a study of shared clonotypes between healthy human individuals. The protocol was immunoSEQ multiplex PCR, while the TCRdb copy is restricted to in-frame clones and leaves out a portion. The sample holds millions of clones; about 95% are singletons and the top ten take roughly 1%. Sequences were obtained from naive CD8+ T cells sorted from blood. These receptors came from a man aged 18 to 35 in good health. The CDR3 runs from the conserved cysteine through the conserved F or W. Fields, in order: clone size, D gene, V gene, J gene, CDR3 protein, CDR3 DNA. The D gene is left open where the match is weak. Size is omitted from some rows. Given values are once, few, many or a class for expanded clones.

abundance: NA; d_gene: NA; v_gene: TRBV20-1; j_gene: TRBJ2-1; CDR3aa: CSAPNNEQFF; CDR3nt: TGCAGTGCTCCTAACAATGAGCAGTTCTTC
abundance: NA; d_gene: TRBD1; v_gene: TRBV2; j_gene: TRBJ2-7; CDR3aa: CASNGGTGPYEQYF; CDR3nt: TGTGCCAGCAACGGGGGGACAGGGCCCTACGAGCAGTACTTC
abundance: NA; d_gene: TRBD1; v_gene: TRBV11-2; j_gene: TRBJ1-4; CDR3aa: CASSTSTGTGDEKLFF; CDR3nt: TGTGCCAGCAGCACCTCAACCGGGACAGGGGATGAAAAACTGTTTTTT
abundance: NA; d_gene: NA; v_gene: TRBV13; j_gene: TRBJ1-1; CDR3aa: CASSLGRSTEAFF; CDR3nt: TGTGCCAGCAGCTTAGGGAGATCCACTGAAGCTTTCTTT
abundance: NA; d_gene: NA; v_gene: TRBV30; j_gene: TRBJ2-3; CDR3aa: CALSYTDTQYF; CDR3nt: TGTGCCTTATCCTACACAGATACGCAGTATTTT
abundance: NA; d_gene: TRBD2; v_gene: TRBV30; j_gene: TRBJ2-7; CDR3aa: CAWISGRAYEQYF; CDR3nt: TGTGCCTGGATTAGCGGGAGAGCCTACGAGCAGTACTTC
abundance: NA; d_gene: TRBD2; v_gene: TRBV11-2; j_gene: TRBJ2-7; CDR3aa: CASMGLAETYEQYF; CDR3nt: TGTGCCAGCATGGGACTAGCGGAGACCTACGAGCAGTACTTC
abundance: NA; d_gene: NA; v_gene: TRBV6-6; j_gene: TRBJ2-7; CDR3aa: CASSSHRAYEQYF; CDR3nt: TGTGCCAGCAGTTCTCACAGGGCCTACGAGCAGTACTTC
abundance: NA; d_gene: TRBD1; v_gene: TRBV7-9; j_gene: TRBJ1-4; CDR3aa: CASSLGQENEKLFF; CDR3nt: TGTGCCAGCAGCCTGGGACAGGAAAATGAAAAACTGTTTTTT
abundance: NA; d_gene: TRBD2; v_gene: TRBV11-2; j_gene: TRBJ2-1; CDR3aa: CASSLGASGFEQFF; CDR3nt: TGTGCCAGCAGCTTAGGGGCTAGCGGGTTTGAGCAGTTCTTC
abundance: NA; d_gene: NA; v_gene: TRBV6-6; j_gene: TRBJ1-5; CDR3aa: CASSYQGTDQPQHF; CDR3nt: TGTGCCAGCAGTTACCAGGGGACTGATCAGCCCCAGCATTTT
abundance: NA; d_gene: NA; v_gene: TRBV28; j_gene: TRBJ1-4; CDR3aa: CATSWKVEKLFF; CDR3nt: TGTGCCACCTCATGGAAAGTTGAAAAACTGTTTTTT
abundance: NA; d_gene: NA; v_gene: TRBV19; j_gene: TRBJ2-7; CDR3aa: CASSIDLEAEQYF; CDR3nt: TGTGCCAGTAGTATAGATCTAGAGGCCGAGCAGTACTTC
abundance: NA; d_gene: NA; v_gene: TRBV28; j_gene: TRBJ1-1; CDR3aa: CASSFLPYAEAFF; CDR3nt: TGTGCCAGCAGTTTTTTACCGTACGCTGAAGCTTTCTTT
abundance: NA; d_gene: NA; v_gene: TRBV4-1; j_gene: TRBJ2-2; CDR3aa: CASSQERGGTGELFF; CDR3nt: TGCGCCAGCAGCCAAGAAAGGGGAGGAACCGGGGAGCTGTTTTTT
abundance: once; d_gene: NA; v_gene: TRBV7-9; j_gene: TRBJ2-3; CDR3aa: CASESSGASTDTQYF; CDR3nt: TGTGCCAGCGAGTCTTCGGGGGCCAGCACAGATACGCAGTATTTT
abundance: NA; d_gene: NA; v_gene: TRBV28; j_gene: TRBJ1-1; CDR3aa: CASSILGGQETEAFF; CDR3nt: TGTGCCAGCAGTATCTTAGGGGGTCAGGAGACTGAAGCTTTCTTT
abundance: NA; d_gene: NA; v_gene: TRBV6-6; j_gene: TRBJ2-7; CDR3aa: CASRITGEQPYEQYF; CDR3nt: TGTGCCAGCAGGATAACGGGGGAACAACCCTACGAGCAGTACTTC
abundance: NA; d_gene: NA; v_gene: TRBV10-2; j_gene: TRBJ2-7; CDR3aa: CASSVGDEQYF; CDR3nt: TGCGCCAGCAGTGTCGGAGACGAGCAGTACTTC
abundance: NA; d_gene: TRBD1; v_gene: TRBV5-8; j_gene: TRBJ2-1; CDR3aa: CASSFGQGINEQFF; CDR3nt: TGTGCCAGCAGCTTCGGACAGGGGATCAATGAGCAGTTCTTC
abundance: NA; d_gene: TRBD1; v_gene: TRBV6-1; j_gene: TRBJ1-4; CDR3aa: CASSETGRAEKLFF; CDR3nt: TGTGCCAGCAGCGAGACAGGGAGGGCTGAAAAACTGTTTTTT
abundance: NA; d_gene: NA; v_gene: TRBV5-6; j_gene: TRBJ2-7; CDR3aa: CASSLEVGGHTYEQYF; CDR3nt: TGTGCCAGCAGCTTGGAGGTCGGGGGCCACACCTACGAGCAGTACTTC
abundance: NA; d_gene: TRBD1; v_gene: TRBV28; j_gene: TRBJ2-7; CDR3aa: CASSLVPGGIYEQYF; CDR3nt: TGTGCCAGCAGTCTTGTTCCAGGGGGAATCTACGAGCAGTACTTC
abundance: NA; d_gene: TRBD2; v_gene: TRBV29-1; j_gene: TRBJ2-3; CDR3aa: CSDGTSGNTDTQYF; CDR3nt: TGCAGCGATGGGACTAGCGGTAACACAGATACGCAGTATTTT
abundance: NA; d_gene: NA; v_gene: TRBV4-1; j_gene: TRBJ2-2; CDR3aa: CASSQEGREGGELFF; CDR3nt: TGCGCCAGCAGCCAAGAGGGCAGGGAAGGCGGGGAGCTGTTTTTT
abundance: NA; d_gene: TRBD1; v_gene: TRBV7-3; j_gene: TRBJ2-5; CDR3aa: CASSLWTGETQYF; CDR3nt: TGTGCCAGCAGCCTTTGGACAGGGGAGACCCAGTACTTC
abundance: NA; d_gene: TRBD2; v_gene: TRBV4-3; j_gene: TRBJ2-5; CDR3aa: CASSQDGSAEGGEYF; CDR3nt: TGCGCCAGCAGCCAAGATGGTAGCGCGGAGGGAGGGGAGTACTTC
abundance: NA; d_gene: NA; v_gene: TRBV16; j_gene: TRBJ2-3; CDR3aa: CASSHMTRTDTQYF; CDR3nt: TGTGCCAGCAGCCATATGACTCGGACAGATACGCAGTATTTT
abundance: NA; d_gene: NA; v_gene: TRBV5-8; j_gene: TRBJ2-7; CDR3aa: CASSPLFGLSYEQYF; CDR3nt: TGTGCCAGCAGCCCCCTCTTCGGTCTCTCCTACGAGCAGTACTTC
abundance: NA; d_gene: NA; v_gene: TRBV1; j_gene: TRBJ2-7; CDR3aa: CTSSPAGGFTYEQYF; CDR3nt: TGCACCAGCAGCCCAGCCGGCGGGTTCACCTACGAGCAGTACTTC
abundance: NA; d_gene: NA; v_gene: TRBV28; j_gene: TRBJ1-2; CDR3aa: CASTTPPGQTYNGYTF; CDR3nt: TGTGCCAGCACCACCCCCCCCGGACAGACATACAATGGCTACACCTTC
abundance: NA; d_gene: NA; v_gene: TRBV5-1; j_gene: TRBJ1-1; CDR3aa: CASSLGTEAFF; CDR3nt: TGCGCCAGCAGCTTGGGGACTGAAGCTTTCTTT
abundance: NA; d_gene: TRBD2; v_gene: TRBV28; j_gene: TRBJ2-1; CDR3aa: CASSWGGGEQFF; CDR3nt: TGTGCCAGCAGCTGGGGCGGGGGTGAGCAGTTCTTC
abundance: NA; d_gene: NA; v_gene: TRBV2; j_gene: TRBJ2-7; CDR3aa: CASSVGRASSYEQYF; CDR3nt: TGTGCCAGCAGTGTGGGCAGGGCAAGCTCCTACGAGCAGTACTTC
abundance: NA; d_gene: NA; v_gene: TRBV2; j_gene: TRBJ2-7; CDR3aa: CASRPGYTYEQYF; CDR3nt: TGTGCCAGCAGACCGGGCTACACCTACGAGCAGTACTTC
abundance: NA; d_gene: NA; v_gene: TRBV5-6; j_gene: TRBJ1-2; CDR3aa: CASSPTGEYYGYTF; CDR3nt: TGTGCCAGCAGCCCCACCGGGGAGTACTATGGCTACACCTTC
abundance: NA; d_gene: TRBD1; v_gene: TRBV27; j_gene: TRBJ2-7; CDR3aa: CASSGQRSYEQYF; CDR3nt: TGTGCCAGCTCGGGACAGCGATCCTACGAGCAGTACTTC
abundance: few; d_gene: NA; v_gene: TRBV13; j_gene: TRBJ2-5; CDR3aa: CASSLVQETQYF; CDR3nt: TGTGCCAGCAGCTTAGTCCAAGAGACCCAGTACTTC
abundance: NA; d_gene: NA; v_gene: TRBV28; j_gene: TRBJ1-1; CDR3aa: CASSFKGIEAFF; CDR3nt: TGTGCCAGCAGTTTCAAGGGTATTGAAGCTTTCTTT
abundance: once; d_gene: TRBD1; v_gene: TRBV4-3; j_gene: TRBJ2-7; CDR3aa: CASSPIPGTGTYEQYF; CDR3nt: TGCGCCAGCAGCCCCATCCCCGGGACAGGGACCTACGAGCAGTACTTC
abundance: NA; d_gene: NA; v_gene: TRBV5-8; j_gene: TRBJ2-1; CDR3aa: CASSAVGTGIHNEQFF; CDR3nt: TGTGCCAGCAGCGCAGTCGGGACGGGGATACACAATGAGCAGTTCTTC
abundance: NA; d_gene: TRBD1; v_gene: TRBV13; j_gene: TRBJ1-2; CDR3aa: CASSLGQGYNYGYTF; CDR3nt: TGTGCCAGCAGCTTAGGACAGGGGTACAACTATGGCTACACCTTC
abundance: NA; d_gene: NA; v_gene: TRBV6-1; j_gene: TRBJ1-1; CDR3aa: CASSEGTELNTEAFF; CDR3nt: TGTGCCAGCAGTGAAGGGACAGAGCTGAACACTGAAGCTTTCTTT
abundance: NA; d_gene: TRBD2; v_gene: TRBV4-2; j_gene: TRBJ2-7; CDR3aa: CASSQDLRGAHEQYF; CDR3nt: TGTGCCAGCAGCCAAGATCTGCGGGGGGCCCACGAGCAGTACTTC
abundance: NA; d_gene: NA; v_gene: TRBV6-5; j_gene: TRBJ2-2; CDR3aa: CASSPLGLAGGELFF; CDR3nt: TGTGCCAGCAGTCCTCTTGGGTTAGCAGGCGGGGAGCTGTTTTTT
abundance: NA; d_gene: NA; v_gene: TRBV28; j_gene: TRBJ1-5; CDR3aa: CASSSATGYSNQPQHF; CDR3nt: TGTGCCAGCAGTTCTGCCACAGGTTATAGCAATCAGCCCCAGCATTTT
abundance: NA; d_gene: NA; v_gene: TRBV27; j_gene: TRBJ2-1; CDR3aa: CASSPRTSGYNEQFF; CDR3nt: TGTGCCAGCAGTCCCCGGACTTCGGGCTACAATGAGCAGTTCTTC
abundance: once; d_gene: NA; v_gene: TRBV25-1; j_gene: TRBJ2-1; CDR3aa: CASSDSLDAYGGNEQFF; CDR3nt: TGTGCCAGCAGTGACTCCCTCGACGCCTACGGGGGCAATGAGCAGTTCTTC
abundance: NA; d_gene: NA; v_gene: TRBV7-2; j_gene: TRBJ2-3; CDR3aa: CASSFGIMSDTQYF; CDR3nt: TGTGCCAGCAGCTTCGGCATTATGTCAGATACGCAGTATTTT
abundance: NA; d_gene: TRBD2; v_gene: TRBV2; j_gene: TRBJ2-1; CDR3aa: CASSRTGTSGKSSYNEQFF; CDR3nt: TGTGCCAGCAGCCGAACCGGGACTAGCGGGAAGAGCTCCTACAATGAGCAGTTCTTC
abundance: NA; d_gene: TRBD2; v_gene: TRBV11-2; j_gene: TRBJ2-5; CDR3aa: CASSFSAWLAGQETQYF; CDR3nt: TGTGCCAGCAGCTTTTCCGCGTGGTTAGCGGGACAAGAGACCCAGTACTTC
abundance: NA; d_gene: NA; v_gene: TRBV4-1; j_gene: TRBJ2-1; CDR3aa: CASSQDYNEQFF; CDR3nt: TGCGCCAGCAGCCAAGATTATAATGAGCAGTTCTTC
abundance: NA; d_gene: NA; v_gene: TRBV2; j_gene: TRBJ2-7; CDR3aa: CASRGGGTYEQYF; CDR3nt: TGTGCCAGCAGAGGAGGAGGCACCTACGAGCAGTACTTC
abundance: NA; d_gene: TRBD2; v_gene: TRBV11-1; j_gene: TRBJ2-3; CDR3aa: CASSPPTSLDTQYF; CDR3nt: TGTGCCAGCAGCCCCCCGACTAGCCTGGATACGCAGTATTTT
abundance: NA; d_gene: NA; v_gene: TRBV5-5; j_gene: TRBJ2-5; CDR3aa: CASSLGVDETQYF; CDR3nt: TGTGCCAGCAGCTTGGGGGTTGATGAGACCCAGTACTTC